This TCR beta chain was identified in a study of early T cells in non-severe SARS-CoV-2 infection. This CDR3 has 14 residues. V was pared by 5 bases and J by 4 bases, with 15 bases between. Germline CDR1 reads SEHNR; CDR2 reads FQNEAQ (reference sequence). TCRdb reprocessed the 5' RACE reads via MiXCR and lists one record per CDR3 protein. The sample records some 36,000 distinct CDR3 sequences, over 5% being singletons. This clonotype was sampled from an adult who was a healthcare worker with PCR-confirmed SARS-CoV-2 infection or an uninfected control (not recorded which). Sequenced: whole blood. The V call is TRBV7-9, the J call TRBJ2-7, with unresolved D. Written as DNA, the CDR3 is TGTGCCAGCAGCCCAAGAAGTGGGGAATACGAGCAGTACTTC. It codes for CASSPRSGEYEQYF.